This T cell receptor beta chain was profiled in a study of cytomegalovirus exposure and HLA in healthy donors. At the level of the study: In terms of ancestry, the Caucasian-associated cluster contained roughly 80% of the 398 genotyped donors. Study-wide results and caveats: In an earlier analysis, in some 500 donors, most V segments appeared productive either ~90% or ~30% of the time.

On this clone itself: No antigen is known for it.

CDR1 and CDR2 (germline): LGHNA, YNFKEQ. This CDR3 is 19 amino acids long. V lost 1 base and J lost 0; bases outside the gene matches: 9. A multiplex PCR was run with 60 Vbeta primers and 13 Jbeta primers. Methods used by the authors: Roughly 10 million shared chains were among 80 million or so unique TCR beta chains counted in a later analysis. Assay used: immunoSEQ multiplex PCR; TCRdb lists only in-frame clones, some missing. V, J and clone size are those of that table, while D and trimming were read from the DNA. The sample yields about 110,000 clones, roughly 80% seen once. The chain joins TRBV4-2 to TRBJ2-6; 7 bases are shared with TRBD1. The origin of this receptor is a man aged 55 to 70 in good health and CMV-seronegative. The sequenced material came from PBMCs. CDR3: CASSQGVDRTRSGANVLTF. As DNA, the CDR3 is TGTGCCAGCAGCCAAGGAGTGGACAGGACTCGCTCTGGGGCCAACGTCCTGACTTTC.